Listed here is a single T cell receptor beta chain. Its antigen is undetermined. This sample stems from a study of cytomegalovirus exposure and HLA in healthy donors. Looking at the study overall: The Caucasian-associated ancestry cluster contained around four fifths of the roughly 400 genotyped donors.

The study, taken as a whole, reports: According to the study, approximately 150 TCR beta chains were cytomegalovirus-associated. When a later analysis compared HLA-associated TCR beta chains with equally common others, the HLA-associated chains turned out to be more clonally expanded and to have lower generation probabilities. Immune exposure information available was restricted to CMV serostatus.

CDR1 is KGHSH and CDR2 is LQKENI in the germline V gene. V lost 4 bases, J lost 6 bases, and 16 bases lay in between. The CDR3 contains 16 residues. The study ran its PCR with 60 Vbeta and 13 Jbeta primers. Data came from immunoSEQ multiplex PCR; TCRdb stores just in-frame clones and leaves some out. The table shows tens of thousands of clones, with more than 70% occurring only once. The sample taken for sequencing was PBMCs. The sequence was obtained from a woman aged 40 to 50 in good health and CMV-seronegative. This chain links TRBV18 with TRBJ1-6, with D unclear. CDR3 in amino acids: CASSLGISGINSPLHF. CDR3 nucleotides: TGTGCCAGCTCACTCGGGATAAGCGGCATTAATTCACCCCTCCACTTT.